Below are 5 T cell receptor beta chains sequenced from a single sample in a study of T-cell reconstitution after alpha-beta-depleted transplantation in children. This sample's TCRbeta library carried unique molecular identifier barcodes. TCRdb passed the PCR reads through MiXCR, listing each CDR3 protein once. The sample contains 350,000 to 450,000 distinct CDR3 sequences, roughly 14% of which appear only once. This specimen was PBMCs, taken from the stem cell graft. These receptors were collected from a human donor who donated a stem cell graft to a child with Fanconi anemia.

Ten or more counts support this clonotype. The chain combines TRBV5-1 with TRBJ2-1; D possibly corresponds to TRBD2 (7 bases). From germline, CDR1 is SGHRS and CDR2 YFSETQ. Trimming removed 0 bases at V and 1 base at J, with 11 bases between. The CDR3 is 16 residues long. DNA for the CDR3: TGCGCCAGCAGCTTGGTCGGGGGGCGATCCTACAATGAGCAGTTCTTC. Its protein is CASSLVGGRSYNEQFF.

The chain links TRBV10-3 to TRBJ1-1; D remains ambiguous. Trimming removed 3 bases at V and 1 base at J, with 9 bases between. Germline loops: CDR1 ENHRY, CDR2 SYGVKD. This CDR3 is built from 14 residues. CDR3 loop: CAISEATRNTEAFF. The CDR3 region has the DNA TGTGCCATCAGTGAAGCTACTCGGAACACTGAAGCTTTCTTT.

The V and J genes are TRBV28 and TRBJ1-3; D is ambiguous. Looked up from germline, CDR1 is MDHEN and CDR2 is SYDVKM. This CDR3 is built from 16 residues. Trimming took 7 bases from V and 6 from J, leaving 22 bases between them. The CDR3 loop is CASTSPSSGAQNTIYF. In nucleotides, the CDR3 is TGTGCCAGCACCTCCCCTTCGTCAGGCGCTCAAAACACCATATATTTT.

Ten or more counts support this clonotype. This chain links TRBV9 with TRBJ2-1; D gene unclear. The CDR3 sequence is 14 residues long. Between the trimmed V and J ends, which lost 5 bases and 0 bases, there was a span of 9 bases. Germline CDR1 reads SGDLS; CDR2 reads YYNGEE. DNA for the CDR3: TGTGCCAGCAGTCCCAGAAGCTCCTACAATGAGCAGTTCTTC. Its translation: CASSPRSSYNEQFF.

This rearrangement joins TRBV3-1 to TRBJ1-1; 7 nucleotides line up with TRBD1. CDR3 length equals 13 residues. Germline V lookup: CDR1 LGHDT, CDR2 YNNKEL (reference sequence). J was trimmed by 9 bases and V by 4 bases; bases with no gene match: 8. DNA for the CDR3: TGTGCCAGCAGCCGGAATCAGGGGGGAAAAGCTTTCTTT. The encoded protein is CASSRNQGGKAFF.